This record covers a single T cell receptor (beta chain). The target antigen is unknown. Profiling relied on immunoSEQ multiplex PCR, and the TCRdb table lists in-frame clones only, not all of them. The sample shows around 2,000,000 clones, about 95% of them seen only once. The data stem from a study of shared clonotypes between healthy human individuals. Broader study findings: Sorted-subset samples were not fully sequenced, rarefaction indicated.

The CDR3 sequence is 16 residues long. V dropped 0 bases and J dropped 3; count of bases not matched to a gene: 4. Germline CDR1 reads MNHEY; CDR2 reads SVGAGI. The chain employs TRBV6-5 and TRBJ1-4, with 7 bases matching TRBD1. Specimen: naive CD4+ T cells sorted from blood. This sample's subset: CD45RA+ positively selected. The receptor was isolated from a man aged 18 to 35 in good health. The CDR3 loop reads CASSYSRGYANEKLFF. The CDR3 DNA follows: TGTGCCAGCAGTTACTCCAGGGGGTACGCTAATGAAAAACTGTTTTTT.